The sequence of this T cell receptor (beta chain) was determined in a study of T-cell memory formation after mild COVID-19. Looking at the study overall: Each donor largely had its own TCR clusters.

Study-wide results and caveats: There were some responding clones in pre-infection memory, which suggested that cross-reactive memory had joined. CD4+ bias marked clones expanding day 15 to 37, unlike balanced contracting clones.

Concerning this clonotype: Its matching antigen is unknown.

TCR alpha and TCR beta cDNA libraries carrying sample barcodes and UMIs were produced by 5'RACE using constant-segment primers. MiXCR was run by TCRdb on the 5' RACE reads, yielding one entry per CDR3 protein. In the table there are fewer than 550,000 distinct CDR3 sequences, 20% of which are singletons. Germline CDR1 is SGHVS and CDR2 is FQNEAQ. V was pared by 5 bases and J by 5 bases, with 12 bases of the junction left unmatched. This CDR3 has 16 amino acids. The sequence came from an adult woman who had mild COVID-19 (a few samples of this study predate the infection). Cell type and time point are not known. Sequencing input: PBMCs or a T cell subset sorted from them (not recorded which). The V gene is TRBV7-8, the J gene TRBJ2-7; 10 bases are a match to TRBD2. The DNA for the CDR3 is TGTGCCAGCAGCCCAATCGGTACTAGCGGGGCCCACGAGCAGTACTTC. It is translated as CASSPIGTSGAHEQYF.